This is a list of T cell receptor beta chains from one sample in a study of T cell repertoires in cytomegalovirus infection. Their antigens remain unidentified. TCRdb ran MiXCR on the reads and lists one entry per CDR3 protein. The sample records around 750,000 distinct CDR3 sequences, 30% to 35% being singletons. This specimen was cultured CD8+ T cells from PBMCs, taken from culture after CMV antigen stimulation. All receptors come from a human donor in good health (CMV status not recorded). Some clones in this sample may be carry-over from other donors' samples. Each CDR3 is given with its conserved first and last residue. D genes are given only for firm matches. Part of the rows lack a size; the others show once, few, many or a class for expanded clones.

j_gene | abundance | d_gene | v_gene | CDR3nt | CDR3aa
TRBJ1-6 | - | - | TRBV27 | TGTGCCAGCAGTACTCCCAAACCCTATTCACCCCTCCACTTT | CASSTPKPYSPLHF
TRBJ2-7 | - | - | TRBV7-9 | TGTGCCAGCAGCTTAGGGCGGCCGACGGCGGCCGGGATCCCCTACGAGCAGTACTTC | CASSLGRPTAAGIPYEQYF
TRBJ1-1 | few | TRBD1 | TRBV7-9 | TGTGCCAGCAGCTTCTGGGACAGATCGGCTGAAGCTTTCTTT | CASSFWDRSAEAFF
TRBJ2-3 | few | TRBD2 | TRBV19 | TGTGCCAGTAGCCCGACTAGCAGGGCAGATACGCAGTATTTT | CASSPTSRADTQYF
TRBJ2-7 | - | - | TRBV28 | TGTGCCAGCAGTTGGGGATTGGGGGCGTTCAAGCGAATCTACGAGCAGTACTTC | CASSWGLGAFKRIYEQYF
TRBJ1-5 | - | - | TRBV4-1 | TGCGCCAGCAGCCTCAATCCAGAGGGGGGCCAGCCCCAGCATTTT | CASSLNPEGGQPQHF
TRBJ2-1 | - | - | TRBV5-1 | TGCGCCAGCATCCGAAGCCCAGGGAATGAGCAGTTCTTC | CASIRSPGNEQFF
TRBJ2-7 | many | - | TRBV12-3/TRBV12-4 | TGTGCCAGCAGTTTTGGAGACTACGAGCAGTACTTC | CASSFGDYEQYF
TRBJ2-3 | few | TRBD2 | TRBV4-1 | TGCGCCAGCAGCCATCCATGGGCTAGCGGGGAAGATACGCAGTATTTT | CASSHPWASGEDTQYF
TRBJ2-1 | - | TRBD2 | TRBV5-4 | TGTGCCAGCAGCTATAGCGGGGGCGGAATGAATGAGCAGTTCTTC | CASSYSGGGMNEQFF
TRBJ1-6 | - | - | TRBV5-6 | TGTGCCAGCAGCTTGGGTAGGGAATATAATTCACCCCTCCACTTT | CASSLGREYNSPLHF
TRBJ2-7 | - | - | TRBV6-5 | TGTGCCAGCAGTAATTACCGGGCCCAAGGCTACGAGCAGTACTTC | CASSNYRAQGYEQYF
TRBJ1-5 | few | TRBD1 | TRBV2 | TGTGCCAGCAGTACCGGACAGGGCAGGAATCAGCCCCAGCATTTT | CASSTGQGRNQPQHF
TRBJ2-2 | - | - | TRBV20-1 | TGCAGTGCTAGGGGGCCTGGGGCCGGGGAGCTGTTTTTT | CSARGPGAGELFF
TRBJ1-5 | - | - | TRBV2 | TGTGCCAGCAGTGAAGCATCCGGGCAGGGGATATATAGCAATCAGCCCCAGCATTTT | CASSEASGQGIYSNQPQHF
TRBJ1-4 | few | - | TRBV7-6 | TGTGCCAGCAGCCGAGAAGGAGGGAATGAAAAACTGTTTTTT | CASSREGGNEKLFF
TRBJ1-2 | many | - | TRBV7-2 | TGTGCCAGCAGCTTAGAGGGCGCGGACTATGGCTACACCTTC | CASSLEGADYGYTF
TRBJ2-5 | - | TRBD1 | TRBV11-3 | TGTGCCAGCAGCTTAGGTCGACAGGGCCCAGAGACCCAGTACTTC | CASSLGRQGPETQYF
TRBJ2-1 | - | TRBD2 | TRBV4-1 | TGCGCCAGCAGCCGGGGGAAAAACTGGGAGGGTTTCAATGAGCAGTTCTTC | CASSRGKNWEGFNEQFF
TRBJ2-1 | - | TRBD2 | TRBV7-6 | TGTGCCAGCAGCGCTGAGAGGAGCGGGAGGGTAGGGGATGAGCAGTTCTTC | CASSAERSGRVGDEQFF
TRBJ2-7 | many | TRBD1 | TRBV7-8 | TGTGCCAGCAGCTACGGGTCCCAGGGGGCATACGAGCAGTACTTC | CASSYGSQGAYEQYF
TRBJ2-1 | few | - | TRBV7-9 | TGTGCCAGCAGCTTAAAACTTTATGAGCAGTTCTTC | CASSLKLYEQFF
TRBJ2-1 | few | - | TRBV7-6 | TGTGCCAGCAGCCACCGGGACTTCAATGAGCAGTTCTTC | CASSHRDFNEQFF
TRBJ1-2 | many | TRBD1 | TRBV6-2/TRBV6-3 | TGTGCCAGCAGTTACTCGATGTATTTGGACAGGTTCTATGGCTACACCTTC | CASSYSMYLDRFYGYTF
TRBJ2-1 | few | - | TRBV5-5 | TGTGCCAGCAGCACCGATGAGCAGTTCTTC | CASSTDEQFF
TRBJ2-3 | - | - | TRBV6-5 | TGTGCCAGCAGCCAGCCGGGACTCCGAGGTTATAAGCAGTATTTT | CASSQPGLRGYKQYF
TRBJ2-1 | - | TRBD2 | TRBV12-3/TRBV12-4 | TGTGCCAGCAGTTTCGCAATGGGGGGGGACAATGAGCAGTTCTTC | CASSFAMGGDNEQFF
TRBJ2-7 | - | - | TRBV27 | TGTGCCAGCAGTTTATCGAAGGCAGTCCCTTCCTACGAGCAGTACTTC | CASSLSKAVPSYEQYF
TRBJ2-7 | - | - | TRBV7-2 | TGTGCCAGCAGCTCTTTCCCCAGGCGGTCCCACGACGAGCAGTACTTC | CASSSFPRRSHDEQYF
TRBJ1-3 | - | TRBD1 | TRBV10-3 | TGTGCCATCAGAAGATTCACAGGGGGAGACTCTGGAAACACCATATATTTT | CAIRRFTGGDSGNTIYF
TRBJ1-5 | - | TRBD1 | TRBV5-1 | TGCGCCAGCAGCCCGGAACAGGGGCCCTATAGCAATCAGCCCCAGCATTTT | CASSPEQGPYSNQPQHF
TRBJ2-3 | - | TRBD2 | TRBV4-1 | TGCGCCAGCAGCCAAGTACGGGGGGTGGGAGATACGCAGTATTTT | CASSQVRGVGDTQYF
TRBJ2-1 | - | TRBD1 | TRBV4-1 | TGCGCCAGCAGCCAAGGACCACCAGGGACAGGTGAGCAGTTCTTC | CASSQGPPGTGEQFF
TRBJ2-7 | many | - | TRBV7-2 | TGTGCCAGCAGCTTCGACAGAGCCTACGAGCAGTACTTC | CASSFDRAYEQYF
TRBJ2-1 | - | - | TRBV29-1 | TGCAGCGCCGACGACAGCAATGAGCAGTTCTTC | CSADDSNEQFF
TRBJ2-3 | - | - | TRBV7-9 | TGTGCCAGCAGCAATCGTGAGCCGTTCGGGTATTTT | CASSNREPFGYF
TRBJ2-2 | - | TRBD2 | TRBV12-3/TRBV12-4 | TGTGCCAGCCTACAAGTTAGCGGGAGGGGCACCGGGGAGCTGTTTTTT | CASLQVSGRGTGELFF
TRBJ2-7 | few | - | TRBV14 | TGTGCCAGCAGTCGGTCGGACAGCTACGAGCAGTACTTC | CASSRSDSYEQYF
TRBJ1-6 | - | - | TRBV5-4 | TGTGCCAGCACCCTACCCGGGCAGGCTGAATCACCCCTCCACTTT | CASTLPGQAESPLHF
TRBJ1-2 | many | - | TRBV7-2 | TGTGCCAGCAGCTCTTCGTGGGGGGCAGCCTTC | CASSSSWGAAF
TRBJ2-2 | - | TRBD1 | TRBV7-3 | TGTGCCAGCAGCTCCTCAGGGGGCACCGGGGAGCTGTTTTTT | CASSSSGGTGELFF
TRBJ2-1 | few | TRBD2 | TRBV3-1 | TGTGCCAGCAGCCAGGAAATCGGGACTAGCGGGGGGAAGATATACAATGAGCAGTTCTTC | CASSQEIGTSGGKIYNEQFF
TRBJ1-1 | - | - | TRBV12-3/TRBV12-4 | TGTGCCAGCGGCGGGGGTGGGGGAGAAGCTTTCTTT | CASGGGGGEAFF
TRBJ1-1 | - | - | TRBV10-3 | TGTGCCATCAGCACCCCGGGACTCCAGTTGAACACTGAAGCTTTCTTT | CAISTPGLQLNTEAFF
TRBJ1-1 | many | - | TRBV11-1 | TGTGCCAGCAGCTTATGGGGAGGCACTGAAGCTTTCTTT | CASSLWGGTEAFF
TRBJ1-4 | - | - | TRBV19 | TGTGCCGTCAAGGGCTTAAAACTGTTTTTT | CAVKGLKLFF
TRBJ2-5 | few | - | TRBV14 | TGTGCCAGCAGCCAAGAGATGTTCGGGGCAGGATTATTAGAGACCCAGTACTTC | CASSQEMFGAGLLETQYF
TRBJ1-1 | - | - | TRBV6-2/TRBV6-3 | TGTGCCAGCAGGGCCGGGATCAACACTGAAGCTTTCTTT | CASRAGINTEAFF
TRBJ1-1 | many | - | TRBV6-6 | TGTGCCAGCAGTTACGGGGACACTGAAGCTTTCTTT | CASSYGDTEAFF
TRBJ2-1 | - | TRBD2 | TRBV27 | TGTGCCAGCAGCCCCCTGGGGGGGGGTGGAAATGAGCAGTTCTTC | CASSPLGGGGNEQFF
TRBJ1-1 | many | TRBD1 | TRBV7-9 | TGTGCCAGCAGACCTGACAGGGATGAAGCTTTCTTT | CASRPDRDEAFF
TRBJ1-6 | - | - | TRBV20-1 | TGCAGTGCTAGAGGACGGACCAGCTCCTATAATTCACCCCTCCACTTT | CSARGRTSSYNSPLHF